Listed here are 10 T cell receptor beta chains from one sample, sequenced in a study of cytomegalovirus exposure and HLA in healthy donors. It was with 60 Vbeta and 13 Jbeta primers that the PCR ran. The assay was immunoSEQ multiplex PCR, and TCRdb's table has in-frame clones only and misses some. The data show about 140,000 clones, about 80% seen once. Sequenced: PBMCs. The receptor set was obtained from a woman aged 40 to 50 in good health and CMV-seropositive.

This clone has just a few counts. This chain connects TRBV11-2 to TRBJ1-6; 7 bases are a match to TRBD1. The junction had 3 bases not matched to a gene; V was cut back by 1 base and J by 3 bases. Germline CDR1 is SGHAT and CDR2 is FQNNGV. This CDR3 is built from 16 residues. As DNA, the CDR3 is TGTGCCAGCAGCTTAGGGGACAGCGGCTATAATTCACCCCTCCACTTT. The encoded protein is CASSLGDSGYNSPLHF.

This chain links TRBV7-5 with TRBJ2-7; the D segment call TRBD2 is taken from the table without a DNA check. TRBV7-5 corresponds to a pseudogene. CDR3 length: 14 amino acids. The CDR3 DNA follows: TGTGCCACCCGCGGGAGACCCCATTCCTACGAGCAGTACTTC. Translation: CATRGRPHSYEQYF.

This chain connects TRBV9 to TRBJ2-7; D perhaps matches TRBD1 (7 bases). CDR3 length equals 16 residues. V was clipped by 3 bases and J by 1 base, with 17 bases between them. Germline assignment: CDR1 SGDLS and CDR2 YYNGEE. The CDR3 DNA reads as TGTGCCAGCAGCGGTGGGGGGACAGCCCTATCCTACGAGCAGTACTTC. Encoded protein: CASSGGGTALSYEQYF.

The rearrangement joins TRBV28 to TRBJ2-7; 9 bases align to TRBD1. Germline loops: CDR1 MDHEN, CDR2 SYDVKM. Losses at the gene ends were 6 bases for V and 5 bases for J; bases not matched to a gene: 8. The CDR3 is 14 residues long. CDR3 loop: CASSPGQGTDEQYF. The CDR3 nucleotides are TGTGCCAGCAGCCCCGGACAGGGGACGGACGAGCAGTACTTC.

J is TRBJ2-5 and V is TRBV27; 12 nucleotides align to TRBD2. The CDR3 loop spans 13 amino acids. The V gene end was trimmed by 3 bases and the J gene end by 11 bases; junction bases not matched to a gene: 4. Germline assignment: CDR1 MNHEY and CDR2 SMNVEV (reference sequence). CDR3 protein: CASSLTSGRRQYF. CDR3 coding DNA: TGTGCCAGCAGTTTGACTAGCGGGAGACGGCAGTACTTC.

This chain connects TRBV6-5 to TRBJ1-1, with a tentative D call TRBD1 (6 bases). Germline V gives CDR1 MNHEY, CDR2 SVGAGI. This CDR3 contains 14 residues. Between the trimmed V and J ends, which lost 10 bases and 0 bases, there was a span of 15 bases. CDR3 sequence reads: CATQRTVMNTEAFF. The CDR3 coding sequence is TGTGCCACCCAACGGACAGTCATGAACACTGAAGCTTTCTTT.

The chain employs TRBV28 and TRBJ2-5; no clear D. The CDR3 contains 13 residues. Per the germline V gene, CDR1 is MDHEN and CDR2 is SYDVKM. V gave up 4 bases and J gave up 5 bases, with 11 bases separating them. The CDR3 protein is CASSSPTVETQYF. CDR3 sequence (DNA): TGTGCCAGCAGTTCCCCCACGGTCGAGACCCAGTACTTC.

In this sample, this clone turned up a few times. The CDR3 nucleotides read TGTGCCACCAGCACCGCGGGGGAGGGCCTGAACGAGCAGTACTTC. Protein sequence: CATSTAGEGLNEQYF. The chain combines TRBV15 with TRBJ2-7; 7 nucleotides align to TRBD2. The CDR3 contains 15 residues. Germline CDR1 and CDR2: LNHNV and YYDKDF (reference sequence). Trimming cost V 4 bases and J 5 bases; bases outside gene matches: 11.

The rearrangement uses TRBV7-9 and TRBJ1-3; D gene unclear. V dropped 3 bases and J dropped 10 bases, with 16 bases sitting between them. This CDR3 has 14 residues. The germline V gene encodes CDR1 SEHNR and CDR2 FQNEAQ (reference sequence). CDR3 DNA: TGTGCCAGCAGCTTTGCCACGGATTCGGGGACCATATATTTT. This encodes CASSFATDSGTIYF.

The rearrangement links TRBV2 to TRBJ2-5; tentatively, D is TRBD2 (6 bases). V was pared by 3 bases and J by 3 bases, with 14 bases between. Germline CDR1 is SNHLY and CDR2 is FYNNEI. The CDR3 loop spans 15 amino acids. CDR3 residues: CASSEGPGAEETQYF. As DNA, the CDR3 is TGTGCCAGCAGTGAGGGCCCGGGAGCTGAAGAGACCCAGTACTTC.